This passage covers 18 T cell receptor beta chains from one sample sequenced in a study of cytomegalovirus exposure and HLA in healthy donors. Use of 60 Vbeta and 13 Jbeta primers characterized the PCR. The protocol was immunoSEQ multiplex PCR, while the TCRdb copy is restricted to in-frame clones and leaves out a portion. The sample has 150,000 to 200,000 clones, roughly four fifths seen once; the top ten hold about 3.5%. Sequenced input: PBMCs. Every receptor here comes from a man aged 40-50 years in good health and CMV-seropositive.

The chain employs TRBV27 and TRBJ2-7; 13 bases fit TRBD2. CDR1 and CDR2 (germline): MNHEY, SMNVEV (reference sequence). This CDR3 has 17 amino acids. V shed 5 bases, J shed 4 bases, and the junction held 11 bases outside the gene matches. The CDR3 nucleotides are TGTGCCAGCAGTGCCGGACCCGGACTAGCGGGAGTTTACGAGCAGTACTTC. It translates to CASSAGPGLAGVYEQYF.

This chain joins TRBV19 and TRBJ1-1; 7 bases agree with TRBD1. The V gene's germline CDR1 is LNHDA and CDR2 SQIVND (reference sequence). V was pared by 4 bases and J by 1 base, with 6 bases of the junction left unmatched. There are 15 residues in the CDR3. DNA for the CDR3: TGTGCCAGTAGTACCGAAGGGGGCTGGAACACTGAAGCTTTCTTT. Protein product: CASSTEGGWNTEAFF.

The chain couples TRBV6-1 to TRBJ1-3; 9 nucleotides align to TRBD1. Germline V lookup: CDR1 MNHNS, CDR2 SASEGT. The CDR3 has 18 amino acids. Trimming took 1 base from V and 8 from J; bases not matched to a gene: 15. The CDR3 DNA reads as TGTGCCAGCAGTGAAGAGGTCATGGACAGGGGATTGAAGGACACCATATATTTT. Amino acids: CASSEEVMDRGLKDTIYF.

V gene TRBV4-3 combines with J gene TRBJ1-4; no definite D call. V lost 2 bases and J 1 base, leaving 14 bases between the germline ends. This CDR3 contains 17 residues. The germline V gene has CDR1 LGHNA and CDR2 YSLEER. CDR3 region: CASSQITLEGTNEKLFF. In nucleotides, the CDR3 is TGCGCCAGCAGCCAAATTACCCTCGAGGGAACTAATGAAAAACTGTTTTTT.

This clone was observed a few times. The chain carries TRBV6-1 and TRBJ1-1, with 10 bases identical to TRBD1. CDR3 size: 15 residues. The germline V gene has CDR1 MNHNS and CDR2 SASEGT. The junction had 8 bases not matched to a gene; V was cut back by 5 bases and J by 5 bases. The CDR3 protein is CASSTTDRGLTEAFF. The CDR3 coding sequence is TGTGCCAGCAGTACTACCGACAGGGGGCTAACTGAAGCTTTCTTT.

This chain connects TRBV2 to TRBJ2-1; 9 bases fit TRBD2. The germline gives CDR1 SNHLY, CDR2 FYNNEI. V shed 7 bases, J shed 7 bases, and the junction held 8 bases outside the gene matches. The CDR3 runs to 14 residues. The CDR3 sequence is CASIYAGGRNEQFF. DNA of the CDR3: TGTGCCAGCATTTACGCGGGGGGGCGGAATGAGCAGTTCTTC.

The V call is TRBV19, the J call TRBJ2-4; 8 positions match TRBD1. After removal of 4 bases from V and 0 bases from J, the junction contained 5 bases not matched to a gene. Germline assignment: CDR1 LNHDA and CDR2 SQIVND (reference sequence). The CDR3 covers 16 residues. The CDR3 region is CASSTRGPQAKNIQYF. The CDR3 DNA follows: TGTGCCAGTAGTACCAGGGGGCCTCAAGCCAAAAACATTCAGTACTTC.

V is TRBV14 and J is TRBJ1-2; 8 bases agree with TRBD1. In germline, CDR1 is SGHDN, CDR2 FVKESK. After removal of 4 bases from V and 7 bases from J, the junction contained 11 bases not matched to a gene. This CDR3 region has 15 residues. The CDR3 sequence is CASSRNLGQGGGYTF. The DNA of the CDR3 is TGTGCCAGCAGCCGCAACCTAGGACAGGGTGGTGGCTACACCTTC.

A few counts support this clone. The rearrangement joins TRBV25-1 to TRBJ1-1; D gene unclear. V lost 5 bases and J 1 base, leaving 11 bases between the germline ends. CDR3 size: 14 residues. Germline CDR1 MGHDK, CDR2 SYGVNS. The chain's CDR3 is CASSSGSRNTEAFF. The CDR3 DNA is TGTGCCAGCAGTTCTGGGAGCAGGAACACTGAAGCTTTCTTT.

The chain links TRBV4-1 to TRBJ2-7; 8 nucleotides align to TRBD2. The CDR3 is 14 amino acids. J gave up 2 bases and V 1 base, and 1 base lay outside the gene matches. Germline V gives CDR1 MGHRA, CDR2 YSYEKL. This CDR3 is CASSQAGLAYEQYF. The CDR3 DNA reads TGCGCCAGCAGCCAAGCGGGACTAGCCTACGAGCAGTACTTC.

The chain combines TRBV5-4 with TRBJ2-1, with 8 bases identical to TRBD1. There are 17 residues in the CDR3. Germline V gene sequence: CDR1 SGHNT, CDR2 YYREEE (reference sequence). The junction had 15 bases not matched to a gene; V was cut back by 2 bases and J by 8 bases. The CDR3, as DNA: TGTGCCAGCAGCTTAGAAACCGGGACACAGGGGGTCCATGAGCAGTTCTTC. It is translated as CASSLETGTQGVHEQFF.

The rearrangement joins TRBV6-5 to TRBJ2-7; D not certain. V lost 0 bases to trimming and J lost 1 base, with 4 bases between them. The CDR3 length is 13 residues. Germline values: CDR1 MNHEY, CDR2 SVGAGI. CDR3 protein: CASSYSESYEQYF. The DNA of the CDR3 is TGTGCCAGCAGTTACTCGGAGTCCTACGAGCAGTACTTC.

This rearrangement joins TRBV10-3 to TRBJ2-7, with a weak D call TRBD1 (6 bases). Trimming removed 6 bases from V and 0 bases from J, with 12 bases in between. The germline V gene encodes CDR1 ENHRY and CDR2 SYGVKD. The CDR3 is 14 amino acids. CDR3: CAIRPDRTSYEQYF. The CDR3 coding sequence is TGTGCCATCAGACCCGACAGGACCTCCTACGAGCAGTACTTC.

This sequence joins TRBV29-1 and TRBJ2-1; TRBD1 agrees at 9 bases. The ends lost 7 bases at V and 1 base at J; junction bases unmatched: 2. Germline V CDR1 and CDR2: SQVTM, ANQGSEA. The CDR3 has 13 amino acids. CDR3 residues: CSAGQGSYNEQFF. The CDR3 DNA reads TGCAGCGCTGGACAGGGGTCCTACAATGAGCAGTTCTTC.

This chain links TRBV2 with TRBJ1-6; D perhaps matches TRBD1 (5 bases). V lost 5 bases to trimming and J lost 7 bases, with 15 bases between them. The length of the CDR3 is 15 residues. Germline values: CDR1 SNHLY, CDR2 FYNNEI. The CDR3 protein is CASSKDTSLNSPLHF. In nucleotides, the CDR3 is TGTGCCAGCAGTAAGGACACCTCTTTGAATTCACCCCTCCACTTT.

This clone was detected only a few times. This chain joins TRBV7-3 and TRBJ2-5; D may be TRBD1 (6 bases). This CDR3 spans 17 amino acids. Germline CDR1 is SGHTA and CDR2 is FQGTGA. V lost 2 bases to trimming and J lost 4 bases, with 20 bases between them. The CDR3 DNA follows: TGTGCCAGCAGCTTAGCGCCCGGGACACCCGCCGGAGAGACCCAGTACTTC. It codes for CASSLAPGTPAGETQYF.

The rearrangement links TRBV19 to TRBJ1-6; 9 nucleotides line up with TRBD1. The J segment lost 9 bases and the V segment lost 7 bases, leaving 10 bases of the junction unmatched. Germline-derived CDR1 and CDR2 are LNHDA and SQIVND (reference sequence). This CDR3 has 15 residues. The chain's CDR3 is CASTDRGPGGSPLHF. The CDR3 nucleotides read TGTGCCAGTACGGACAGGGGCCCTGGTGGTTCACCCCTCCACTTT.

The chain joins TRBV19 to TRBJ2-1; D might be TRBD2 (7 bases). The CDR3 is 18 amino acids. V was pared by 0 bases and J by 0 bases, with 15 bases between. Germline CDR1 LNHDA, CDR2 SQIVND (reference sequence). The CDR3 is CASSIEVGGGSSYNEQFF. DNA of the CDR3: TGTGCCAGTAGTATAGAGGTAGGGGGGGGGAGCTCCTACAATGAGCAGTTCTTC.